One and the same sample provided the 21 T cell receptor beta chains below, sequenced in a study of T cells in Graves' hyperthyroidism and ophthalmopathy. The CDR3 regions of TCR beta were amplified from RNA transcripts. The HTBI set primed first-round TCR CDR3 RT-PCR. TCRdb fed the multiplex PCR reads into MiXCR, producing one record per CDR3 protein. The sample includes under 750,000 distinct CDR3 sequences, over 15% seen only once; the top ten take 15% to 20%. Sequenced material: blood. These receptors all stem from a woman between 45 and 60 years old with Graves' hyperthyroidism that later progressed to Graves' ophthalmopathy.

This clonotype was recorded at least ten times. The J gene is TRBJ1-6, the V gene TRBV20-1, with D perhaps TRBD1 (5 bases). The V end was cut by 3 bases, the J end by 2 bases, with 14 bases between. The CDR3 covers 16 residues. CDR1 and CDR2 (germline): DFQATT, SNEGSKA (reference sequence). The CDR3: CSASLPGGAYNSPLHF. The CDR3, as DNA: TGCAGTGCTAGTCTCCCGGGGGGAGCCTATAATTCACCCCTCCACTTT.

This clonotype was counted between two and nine times. The chain carries TRBV19 and TRBJ1-1, with a tentative D call TRBD1 (6 bases). V was pared by 10 bases and J by 0 bases, with 15 bases between. Looked up from germline, CDR1 is LNHDA and CDR2 is SQIVND (reference sequence). The CDR3 is 14 amino acids. The CDR3 coding sequence is TGTGCCACCCGAAGGGGGGATTTGAACACTGAAGCTTTCTTT. Translation: CATRRGDLNTEAFF.

The chain carries TRBV27 and TRBJ2-5; D gene uncertain. Germline V gene sequence: CDR1 MNHEY, CDR2 SMNVEV (reference sequence). V lost 1 base, J lost 5 bases, and 11 bases lay in between. This CDR3 is 14 amino acids long. The DNA for the CDR3 is TGTGCCAGCAGTTTATTCGTCGGTGGGGAGACCCAGTACTTC. Translation gives CASSLFVGGETQYF.

This clonotype has ten or more counts. Here the CDR3 DNA reads TGTGCCAGCAAAATCACCCCTGCGGATGGCTACACCTTC. Its protein is CASKITPADGYTF. The V and J genes are TRBV6-1 and TRBJ1-2, with D unclear. Germline V gives CDR1 MNHNS, CDR2 SASEGT. The CDR3 covers 13 residues. Trimming stripped 7 bases from V and 6 bases from J, with 15 bases between.

The table lists this clonotype with many counts. The gene calls are TRBV3-1 and TRBJ2-1, with 11 bases matching TRBD1. This CDR3 has 15 residues. Germline CDR1 reads LGHDT; CDR2 reads YNNKEL (reference sequence). Losses at the gene ends were 6 bases for V and 10 bases for J; bases not matched to a gene: 11. For the CDR3, the DNA is TGTGCCAGCAGTACGACCGGGACAGGGGGAAGGGAGCAGTTCTTC. Translated: CASSTTGTGGREQFF.

The chain joins TRBV12-3 or TRBV12-4 to TRBJ2-7; 9 bases match TRBD1. Germline trimming cut 6 bases from V and 4 bases from J; bases unmatched to any gene: 13. The CDR3 extends over 16 amino acids. The CDR3 reads CASSPRPQGANYEQYF. The DNA of the CDR3 is TGTGCCAGCAGCCCTCGGCCACAGGGGGCAAATTACGAGCAGTACTTC.

This clonotype appeared many times. The chain recombines TRBV28 with TRBJ2-3; D unresolved. The CDR3 is 18 residues long. Germline lookup yields CDR1 MDHEN and CDR2 SYDVKM. The V gene lost 1 base and the J gene lost 3 bases, with 20 bases spanning the gap. The CDR3 nucleotides are TGTGCCAGCAGTTTATTCCCGACGACCTCTGAACGTACAGATACGCAGTATTTT. Translating gives CASSLFPTTSERTDTQYF.

This clonotype appeared many times. This chain connects TRBV25-1 to TRBJ1-1; 8 nucleotides match TRBD1. Trimming at V came to 4 bases and at J to 0 bases, leaving 4 bases not matched to a gene. CDR3 length: 15 residues. From germline, CDR1 is MGHDK and CDR2 SYGVNS. In DNA, the CDR3 is TGTGCCAGCAGTGCCCCAGGGGGCTTGAACACTGAAGCTTTCTTT. Translated, it gives CASSAPGGLNTEAFF.

J is TRBJ2-2 and V is TRBV19; D might be TRBD1 (6 bases). This CDR3 has 15 residues. The ends were cut back, 0 bases at V and 5 bases at J, with 10 bases in the middle. Looked up from germline, CDR1 is LNHDA and CDR2 is SQIVND (reference sequence). This CDR3 reads CASSIDRGATGELFF. Written as DNA, the CDR3 is TGTGCCAGTAGTATAGACAGGGGTGCGACCGGGGAGCTGTTTTTT.

In its sample, this clonotype was seen many times. CDR3 nucleotides: TGTGCCAGCAGCTTTGGTGGGGCGGAGCCCAACTCCTACGAGCAGTACTTC. As protein: CASSFGGAEPNSYEQYF. The chain links TRBV11-1 to TRBJ2-7; TRBD1 is a possible D gene (5 bases). This CDR3 comprises 17 residues. Trimming shortened V by 3 bases and J by 0 bases, and 18 bases separated the two germline ends. The germline CDR1 and CDR2 sequences are SGHAT and FQDESV (reference sequence).

This sequence joins TRBV6-6 and TRBJ1-1; D remains unclear. The length of the CDR3 is 14 residues. The germline gives CDR1 MNHNY, CDR2 SVGAGI (reference sequence). Between the trimmed V and J ends, which lost 1 base and 5 bases, there was a span of 11 bases. The CDR3 sequence is CASSYLGIGTEAFF. In nucleotides, the CDR3 is TGTGCCAGCAGTTACTTGGGAATTGGGACTGAAGCTTTCTTT.

This clonotype was counted ten times or more. The chain has TRBV2 and TRBJ1-5; D is ambiguous. The CDR3 has 13 amino acids. Trimming took 7 bases from V and 0 from J, leaving 7 bases between them. CDR1 SNHLY and CDR2 FYNNEI come from the germline V gene. As DNA, the CDR3 is TGTGCCAGCAAGGAGTATAGCAATCAGCCCCAGCATTTT. This codes for CASKEYSNQPQHF.

This chain joins TRBV5-1 and TRBJ1-1; possibly TRBD1 for D (6 bases). The CDR3 runs 14 residues. V lost 1 base and J 4 bases, leaving 11 bases between the germline ends. Germline V gene sequence: CDR1 SGHRS, CDR2 YFSETQ. In nucleotides, the CDR3 is TGCGCCAGCAGCTTGAAACAGGGAATCACTGAAGCTTTCTTT. Translating it yields CASSLKQGITEAFF.

This clonotype showed up just a few times. The CDR3 DNA reads TGCAGCGTTGACACGGACAGGGGACGTAATGGCTACACCTTC. Protein sequence: CSVDTDRGRNGYTF. The rearrangement joins TRBV29-1 to TRBJ1-2; TRBD1 matches 9 bases. The CDR3 runs 14 residues. V dropped 3 bases and J dropped 6; count of bases not matched to a gene: 8. In germline, CDR1 is SQVTM, CDR2 ANQGSEA. The whole variable domain, filled in from reference TRBV29-1 and TRBJ1-2, reads SAVISQKPSRDICQRGTSLTIQCQVDSQVTMMFWYRQQPGQSLTLIATANQGSEATYESGFVIDKFPISRPNLTFSTLTVSNMSPEDSSIYLCSVDTDRGRNGYTFGSGTRLTVV.

Note on this clonotype: Compared with germline, one end of the junction differs, possibly owing to a read error. The V gene is TRBV5-6, the J gene TRBJ2-5; 11 nucleotides align to TRBD2. The CDR3 totals 14 residues. Germline CDR1 SGHDT, CDR2 YYEEEE. CDR3 region: CVSSLAGGQETQYF. The CDR3, as DNA: TGTGTCAGCAGCCTAGCGGGGGGCCAAGAGACCCAGTACTTC.

This clonotype was picked up many times. The chain couples TRBV5-1 to TRBJ2-1, with 13 bases fitting TRBD2. The germline gives CDR1 SGHRS, CDR2 YFSETQ. After removal of 4 bases from V and 7 bases from J, the junction contained 5 bases not matched to a gene. This CDR3 has 15 residues. CDR3 region: CASSRPGLAGNEQFF. The CDR3 nucleotides are TGCGCCAGCAGCCGACCGGGACTAGCGGGGAATGAGCAGTTCTTC.

This sequence joins TRBV6-1 and TRBJ2-1; 8 nucleotides agree with TRBD2. Germline V gene data show CDR1 as MNHNS and CDR2 as SASEGT. V lost 2 bases and J lost 6; bases outside the gene matches: 9. CDR3 length: 16 residues. CDR3 region: CASSEFGTRGCNEQFF. The DNA of the CDR3 is TGTGCCAGCAGTGAATTCGGGACTAGAGGATGCAATGAGCAGTTCTTC.

This clonotype was counted many times. The rearrangement uses TRBV19 and TRBJ1-5; possibly TRBD1 for D (5 bases). The CDR3 consists of 15 residues. The germline V gene encodes CDR1 LNHDA and CDR2 SQIVND (reference sequence). With 6 bases removed from V and 0 bases from J, the gap between germline ends came to 12 bases. DNA of the CDR3: TGTGCCAGTAGAAAGACAGAGTATAGCAATCAGCCCCAGCATTTT. It encodes CASRKTEYSNQPQHF.

This clonotype was seen once. A much larger clone sits a single nucleotide away, making a read error possible. V gene TRBV29-1 combines with J gene TRBJ1-1; D gene unclear. From germline, CDR1 is SQVTM and CDR2 ANQGSEA. The V and J ends lost 6 bases and 6 bases respectively, with 20 bases between them. The CDR3 is 14 residues long. DNA of the CDR3: TGCAGCGTGACCGGGATAGGGTTTATCGCTGAAGCTTTCTTT. Translating it yields CSVTGIGFIAEAFF.

This clonotype showed up many times. The CDR3 sequence is CASRPRTSRETQYF. The CDR3 DNA follows: TGTGCCAGCAGACCTCGGACCTCGCGGGAGACCCAGTACTTC. The chain employs TRBV3-1 and TRBJ2-5; D gene uncertain. The CDR3 has 14 amino acids. Germline assignment: CDR1 LGHDT and CDR2 YNNKEL (reference sequence). The V end lost 6 bases, the J end lost 5 bases, and 16 bases lay between the germline ends.

This clonotype has only a few counts. This chain joins TRBV5-1 and TRBJ1-2; no firm D call. CDR1 is SGHRS and CDR2 is YFSETQ in the germline V gene. The CDR3 loop spans 13 amino acids. With 1 base removed from V and 4 bases from J, the gap between germline ends came to 8 bases. The DNA of the CDR3 is TGCGCCAGCAGCTTGATGGACGGCTATGGCTACACCTTC. Protein sequence: CASSLMDGYGYTF.